This TCR beta chain came from a study of T cells in Graves' hyperthyroidism and ophthalmopathy. Uncontrolled infection, other autoimmune disease, pregnancy or lactation barred patients from enrollment. Deletions cut 6 bases from V and 5 bases from J, with 22 bases between. There are 16 residues in the CDR3. Germline V gene data show CDR1 as MNHNS and CDR2 as SASEGT. This clonotype was recorded many times. The antigen is not known. Study-level results: Most clonotypes expanded in the thyroid (above 0.001) were also present in blood.

TCR beta CDR3 regions were amplified from RNA transcripts. TCR CDR3 underwent first-round RT-PCR with the HTBI primer set. TCRdb independently ran MiXCR on the multiplex PCR reads; one entry per CDR3 protein. The sample includes hundreds of thousands of distinct CDR3 sequences, less than 15% of them seen just once. This receptor was identified in a woman younger than 35 with Graves' hyperthyroidism. Specimen: blood. The rearrangement joins TRBV6-1 to TRBJ2-5; D is unclear. Here the CDR3 DNA reads TGTGCCAGCAGCCCCGGTGTTGGCCCTGGTAGGGAGACCCAGTACTTC. Its protein is CASSPGVGPGRETQYF.